The present T cell receptor (beta chain) was sequenced within a study of STAT5B mutations in CD4+ large granular lymphocyte leukemia. The CDR3 runs to 14 residues. Germline V gives CDR1 MDHEN, CDR2 SYDVKM. Between the trimmed V and J ends, which lost 7 bases and 0 bases, there was a span of 12 bases. A word on this clone: No antigen is known for it.

Notes on the study in general: Higher CD4+ than CD8+ T-LGLL clonality might reflect small sample size.

Profiled with immunoSEQ multiplex PCR; TCRdb holds only in-frame clones, not every one. The sample carries about 30,000 clones, 79% recorded once. This TCR came from a human donor in good health. The sequenced sample was CD4+ T cells from blood buffy coats. The rearrangement uses TRBV28 and TRBJ1-1; D may be TRBD1 (6 bases). Written as DNA, the CDR3 is TGTGCCAGCACCCCAGGGGCTCTGAACACTGAAGCTTTCTTT. This gives the protein CASTPGALNTEAFF.